These 10 T cell receptor beta chains were sequenced from one sample in a study of healthy donors' naive CD4 and CD8 T cells. TCR libraries were built from about 500 ng of total RNA by linear amplification. Using its own MiXCR run on the reads, TCRdb lists one record per CDR3 protein. The profile covers around 180,000 distinct CDR3 sequences, with 65% to 80% appearing a single time and about 2.1% taken by the ten largest. Sequenced input: naive CD4+ and CD8+ T cells sorted from blood, pooled from several donors. The receptors here all came from a pool of human donors in good health; the sample pools cells from several healthy donors.

In DNA, the CDR3 is TGCAGCGTTGAATCCTCCACAGATACGCAGTATTTT. It yields the protein CSVESSTDTQYF. This chain joins TRBV29-1 and TRBJ2-3; D not resolved. The germline gives CDR1 SQVTM, CDR2 ANQGSEA. The CDR3 sequence is 12 residues long. Deletions cut 2 bases from V and 2 bases from J, with 5 bases between.

This sequence joins TRBV20-1 and TRBJ2-7, with D possibly being TRBD2 (6 bases). Germline loops: CDR1 DFQATT, CDR2 SNEGSKA (reference sequence). The CDR3 spans 13 residues. Deletions cut 6 bases from V and 2 bases from J, with 14 bases between. CDR3 sequence reads: CSASRDLAYEQYF. The CDR3 region has the DNA TGCAGTGCCAGCCGGGACTTAGCCTACGAGCAGTACTTC.

V is TRBV27 and J is TRBJ1-5, with TRBD1 matching over 8 bases. Germline CDR1 and CDR2: MNHEY and SMNVEV (reference sequence). Trimming at V came to 4 bases and at J to 6 bases, leaving 11 bases not matched to a gene. This CDR3 has 16 amino acids. The CDR3 is CASSSFGQGQGQPQHF. The CDR3 region has the DNA TGTGCCAGCAGTTCCTTCGGACAGGGACAAGGTCAGCCCCAGCATTTT.

The chain employs TRBV27 and TRBJ1-5; D uncertain. V lost 3 bases and J 1 base, leaving 10 bases between the germline ends. Germline CDR1 is MNHEY and CDR2 is SMNVEV (reference sequence). CDR3 length equals 15 residues. The CDR3 DNA sequence: TGTGCCAGCAGTTTTGCGGTGGGAAGCAATCAGCCCCAGCATTTT. Its protein is CASSFAVGSNQPQHF.

The chain joins TRBV19 to TRBJ1-1; D gene uncertain. The V gene's germline CDR1 is LNHDA and CDR2 SQIVND (reference sequence). The V and J ends lost 7 bases and 2 bases respectively, with 8 bases between them. The CDR3 totals 12 residues. The CDR3 DNA follows: TGTGCCAGTACCACACGAAACACTGAAGCTTTCTTT. Translated, it gives CASTTRNTEAFF.

The V gene is TRBV27, the J gene TRBJ1-3; 12 nucleotides agree with TRBD1. CDR1 is MNHEY and CDR2 is SMNVEV in the germline V gene (reference sequence). The CDR3 consists of 16 residues. With 5 bases clipped from V and 1 base from J, the junction kept 3 bases outside the gene matches. CDR3 sequence reads: CASSQGQGASGNTIYF. In nucleotides, the CDR3 is TGTGCCAGCAGTCAGGGACAGGGGGCTTCTGGAAACACCATATATTTT.

This chain links TRBV4-3 with TRBJ1-6, with 7 bases matching TRBD1. The trim removed 1 base at V and 8 bases at J, leaving 2 bases unmatched. Germline CDR1 and CDR2: LGHNA and YSLEER. CDR3 length: 14 amino acids. The CDR3 bases are TGCGCCAGCAGCCAAGCCGACAGGGATTCACCCCTCCACTTT. Its translation is CASSQADRDSPLHF.

The V gene is TRBV18, the J gene TRBJ1-2; perhaps TRBD1 as D (5 bases). Trimming took off 4 bases at V and 6 bases at J, with 9 bases between the two ends. From germline, CDR1 is KGHSH and CDR2 LQKENI. The CDR3 consists of 12 residues. CDR3 amino acids: CASSLGTDGYTF. CDR3 nucleotide sequence: TGTGCCAGCTCACTCGGGACTGATGGCTACACCTTC. The whole variable domain, filled in from reference TRBV18 and TRBJ1-2, reads NAGVMQNPRHLVRRRGQEARLRCSPMKGHSHVYWYRQLPEEGLKFMVYLQKENIIDESGMPKERFSAEFPKEGPSILRIQQVVRGDSAAYFCASSLGTDGYTFGSGTRLTVV.

The chain joins TRBV19 to TRBJ1-6; the D is unclear. The ends were cut back, 3 bases at V and 7 bases at J, with 10 bases in the middle. CDR3 length equals 14 residues. In germline, CDR1 is LNHDA, CDR2 SQIVND (reference sequence). CDR3 in amino acids: CASSIGPGNSPLHF. The DNA for the CDR3 is TGTGCCAGTAGTATCGGGCCGGGGAATTCACCCCTCCACTTT.

J is TRBJ1-2 and V is TRBV14; D not certain. CDR1 and CDR2 (germline): SGHDN, FVKESK. The CDR3 extends over 12 amino acids. V gave up 0 bases and J gave up 7 bases, with 6 bases separating them. As DNA, the CDR3 is TGTGCCAGCAGCCAAGAGTTAAGTGGCTACACCTTC. It yields the protein CASSQELSGYTF.